The rows below give T cell receptor beta chains drawn from one sample of a study of T cells in Graves' hyperthyroidism and ophthalmopathy. MiXCR, applied by TCRdb to the multiplex PCR reads, yields one record per CDR3 protein. The sample lists 200,000 to 250,000 distinct CDR3 sequences, roughly a sixth seen once, with roughly 50% in the top ten. Sequencing was performed on blood. These receptors all stem from a man aged 50 or older with Graves' hyperthyroidism. The CDR3 runs from the conserved cysteine through the conserved F or W. A D gene is named only where the DNA matches it firmly. For some rows the clone size is stated as once, few or many, or as a class when expanded; others skip it.

-	TRBV27	-	TRBJ1-5	CATPQTDGNQPQHF	TGTGCCACCCCACAAACGGATGGCAATCAGCCCCAGCATTTT
many	TRBV11-2	TRBD2	TRBJ2-3	CASRRPGLATDTQYF	TGTGCCAGCAGACGACCGGGACTAGCCACAGATACGCAGTATTTT
many	TRBV6-2/TRBV6-3	TRBD2	TRBJ2-7	CASTGTSGINYEQYF	TGTGCCAGCACCGGGACTAGCGGGATAAACTACGAGCAGTACTTC
many	TRBV7-8	-	TRBJ2-3	CASSQTQGITDTQYF	TGTGCCAGCAGCCAGACCCAGGGCATCACAGATACGCAGTATTTT
few	TRBV7-9	-	TRBJ2-1	CASSLGSPGQFF	TGTGCCAGCAGCTTGGGCTCCCCGGGGCAGTTCTTC
many	TRBV20-1	-	TRBJ2-1	CSARPGTGSINEQFF	TGCAGTGCTAGACCCGGGACCGGGTCCATCAATGAGCAGTTCTTC
few	TRBV5-1	-	TRBJ2-2	CASSPWTSEVSGELFF	TGCGCCAGCAGCCCATGGACGAGTGAGGTATCCGGGGAGCTGTTTTTT
-	TRBV30	-	TRBJ2-3	CAWSVQGDTQYF	TGTGCCTGGAGTGTCCAGGGCGATACGCAGTATTTT
-	TRBV10-1	-	TRBJ2-3	CASSFTPGDTQYF	TGCGCCAGCAGTTTTACCCCCGGGGATACGCAGTATTTT
-	TRBV4-1	-	TRBJ2-2	CASSTLNTGELFF	TGCGCCAGCAGCACACTGAACACCGGGGAGCTGTTTTTT
-	TRBV4-2	-	TRBJ2-3	CASSQDPITGMGGVDTQYF	TGTGCCAGCAGCCAAGATCCTATAACCGGGATGGGGGGAGTAGATACGCAGTATTTT
-	TRBV27	-	TRBJ2-3	CASRPGTQSTDTQYF	TGTGCCAGCAGGCCCGGGACTCAAAGCACAGATACGCAGTATTTT
-	TRBV6-1	TRBD1	TRBJ1-4	CASSEGTGREKLFF	TGTGCCAGCAGTGAAGGGACAGGGAGGGAAAAACTGTTTTTT
many	TRBV27	TRBD1	TRBJ2-2	CASSPQGAYTGELFF	TGTGCCAGCAGTCCTCAGGGGGCCTACACCGGGGAGCTGTTTTTT
few	TRBV20-1	TRBD2	TRBJ2-1	CSGTSGYNEQFF	TGCAGTGGCACTAGCGGATACAATGAGCAGTTCTTC
few	TRBV4-1	TRBD1	TRBJ2-5	CASSPGDRRQETQYF	TGCGCCAGCAGTCCAGGGGACAGGCGGCAAGAGACCCAGTACTTC
few	TRBV27	TRBD1	TRBJ1-2	CASSTPGTGGGGYTF	TGTGCCAGCAGTACCCCCGGGACAGGGGGCGGGGGCTACACCTTC
many	TRBV2	TRBD2	TRBJ2-3	CASSGAGGADTQYF	TGTGCCAGCAGTGGAGCGGGAGGGGCAGATACGCAGTATTTT
many	TRBV11-2	-	TRBJ1-1	CASSPLAGTQGGEAFF	TGTGCCAGCAGCCCACTAGCGGGGACACAGGGAGGTGAAGCTTTCTTT
few	TRBV5-1	TRBD2	TRBJ2-4	CASSRGTSGSWENIQYF	TGCGCCAGCAGCCGGGGGACTAGCGGGAGTTGGGAAAACATTCAGTACTTC
many	TRBV6-2/TRBV6-3	-	TRBJ2-3	CASSYSRDSITDTQYF	TGTGCCAGCAGTTACTCGAGGGACTCTATCACAGATACGCAGTATTTT
many	TRBV5-1	TRBD1	TRBJ1-2	CASTGRTGGLLEGYTF	TGCGCCAGCACAGGACGGACAGGGGGCCTACTGGAAGGCTACACCTTC
few	TRBV27	-	TRBJ1-1	CASRPAGRIRNTEAFF	TGTGCCAGCAGGCCGGCGGGCCGGATAAGGAACACTGAAGCTTTCTTT
-	TRBV5-1	TRBD2	TRBJ2-4	CASSSLREGVGAKNIQYF	TGCGCCAGCAGCTCCCTCAGGGAGGGAGTGGGGGCCAAAAACATTCAGTACTTC
few	TRBV27	-	TRBJ2-1	CASSRSRIWDNEQFF	TGTGCCAGCAGTCGAAGTCGAATATGGGACAATGAGCAGTTCTTC
many	TRBV11-2	-	TRBJ2-3	CASSLVGGTGTDTQYF	TGTGCCAGCAGCTTAGTCGGCGGGACGGGCACAGATACGCAGTATTTT
many	TRBV7-2	-	TRBJ2-1	CASSLLGSYNEQFF	TGTGCCAGCAGCTTATTAGGCTCCTACAATGAGCAGTTCTTC
many	TRBV28	-	TRBJ2-7	CASSLFPRGAGESYEQYF	TGTGCCAGCAGTTTATTCCCGAGAGGGGCAGGGGAAAGCTACGAGCAGTACTTC
few	TRBV20-1	TRBD1	TRBJ1-4	CRGQGGEKLFF	TGCAGGGGACAGGGGGGTGAAAAACTGTTTTTT
many	TRBV2	-	TRBJ1-5	CASSSAGSPKGNQPQHF	TGTGCCAGCAGTTCAGCCGGGTCCCCGAAGGGCAATCAGCCCCAGCATTTT
many	TRBV30	TRBD1	TRBJ1-2	CASSDRKGYGYTF	TGTGCCAGCTCGGACAGGAAGGGATATGGCTACACCTTC
many	TRBV12-3/TRBV12-4	-	TRBJ2-6	CASSLGLGSGANVLTF	TGTGCCAGCAGTTTAGGTCTTGGCTCTGGGGCCAACGTCCTGACTTTC
many	TRBV20-1	TRBD2	TRBJ2-3	CSARDVGGRIGDTQYF	TGCAGTGCTAGAGATGTTGGCGGGAGAATAGGAGATACGCAGTATTTT
few	TRBV4-1	TRBD2	TRBJ2-3	CASSHLAGADTQYF	TGCGCCAGCAGCCACCTAGCGGGAGCAGATACGCAGTATTTT
many	TRBV28	-	TRBJ2-3	CASSPTSTPDTQYF	TGTGCCAGCAGTCCAACTAGTACCCCAGATACGCAGTATTTT
-	TRBV2	TRBD1	TRBJ1-1	CASSWTGGAGAFF	TGTGCCAGCAGTTGGACAGGGGGCGCCGGAGCTTTCTTT
few	TRBV5-1	TRBD2	TRBJ2-7	CASSTMTGTRSGVEQYF	TGCGCCAGCAGCACTATGACCGGGACTAGGTCTGGGGTGGAGCAGTACTTC
-	TRBV14	-	TRBJ1-2	CASSLYNGGSSTF	TGTGCCAGCAGCCTGTATAACGGGGGCTCTTCTACCTTC
few	TRBV6-1	TRBD2	TRBJ2-3	CASSDLAGGPDTQYF	TGTGCCAGCAGTGATCTAGCGGGAGGGCCGGATACGCAGTATTTT
many	TRBV2	-	TRBJ2-2	CASSEGRRNTGELFF	TGTGCCAGCAGTGAAGGCCGGAGGAACACCGGGGAGCTGTTTTTT
-	TRBV20-1	TRBD2	TRBJ2-2	CSAIGLAGERTGELFF	TGCAGTGCTATAGGACTAGCGGGAGAAAGAACCGGGGAGCTGTTTTTT
-	TRBV24-1	TRBD1	TRBJ1-2	CATSDQDRDYGYTF	TGTGCCACCAGTGATCAGGACAGGGACTATGGCTACACCTTC
-	TRBV10-3	-	TRBJ2-5	CAIKGGTSETQYF	TGTGCCATCAAGGGCGGGACTTCAGAGACCCAGTACTTC
-	TRBV19	-	TRBJ1-5	CASSPRRAWGQPQHF	TGTGCCAGTAGTCCAAGGCGGGCCTGGGGTCAGCCCCAGCATTTT
many	TRBV28	-	TRBJ2-3	CASSTPIQASTDTQYF	TGTGCCAGCAGCACTCCGATACAGGCTAGCACAGATACGCAGTATTTT
-	TRBV29-1	-	TRBJ1-2	CSVDPGAPGYTF	TGCAGCGTTGATCCGGGGGCGCCGGGCTACACCTTC
many	TRBV28	TRBD2	TRBJ2-5	CASSLAGAQGTQYF	TGTGCCAGCAGTTTAGCGGGAGCGCAGGGGACCCAGTACTTC
many	TRBV28	TRBD1	TRBJ2-7	CASSSPQGTLVYEQYF	TGTGCCAGCAGTTCCCCACAGGGGACGTTGGTCTACGAGCAGTACTTC
many	TRBV7-9	TRBD1	TRBJ2-7	CASSGQGGEQYF	TGTGCCAGCAGCGGACAGGGAGGTGAGCAGTACTTC
many	TRBV15	-	TRBJ2-5	CATSRAREETQYF	TGTGCCACCAGCAGAGCCAGGGAAGAGACCCAGTACTTC
-	TRBV12-5	-	TRBJ2-2	CASGIDTGELFF	TGTGCTAGTGGTATCGACACCGGGGAGCTGTTTTTT
-	TRBV20-1	-	TRBJ1-1	CSAKLGTTEAFF	TGCAGTGCTAAACTGGGGACAACTGAAGCTTTCTTT
many	TRBV5-1	-	TRBJ2-7	CASSPGTESYEQYF	TGCGCCAGCAGCCCCGGGACCGAGTCCTACGAGCAGTACTTC
-	TRBV28	TRBD1	TRBJ1-3	CATTGLGNTIYF	TGTGCCACGACAGGGCTGGGAAACACCATATATTTT
many	TRBV27	-	TRBJ2-3	CASSYARRTDTQYF	TGTGCCAGCAGTTATGCTCGCCGAACAGATACGCAGTATTTT
many	TRBV24-1	-	TRBJ1-2	CATSPNANYGYTF	TGTGCCACCAGCCCGAATGCTAACTATGGCTACACCTTC
-	TRBV28	-	TRBJ1-5	CASSLRGFSQPQHF	TGTGCCAGCAGTTTAAGGGGTTTCAGTCAGCCCCAGCATTTT
few	TRBV9	-	TRBJ2-3	CASSVEQDGFITDTQYF	TGTGCCAGCAGCGTAGAACAGGACGGATTTATCACAGATACGCAGTATTTT
many	TRBV5-1	-	TRBJ2-7	CASSLAWGRQSYEQYF	TGCGCCAGCAGCTTGGCCTGGGGCAGGCAGTCCTACGAGCAGTACTTC
many	TRBV3-1	TRBD2	TRBJ2-3	CASSRLADTDTQYF	TGTGCCAGCAGCCGACTAGCGGACACAGATACGCAGTATTTT